This entry concerns a single T cell receptor beta chain. The antigen is unknown. The data originate from a study of Ad26.COV2.S vaccination and SARS-CoV-2 variants. About the research overall: Donor participated within the Ad26.COV2.S arm of the COV1001 trial. Study results and caveats: Reportedly, spike-specific CD8+ and CD4+ T cell responses achieved substantial breadth once vaccination had taken place.

Libraries were prepared by immunoSEQ multiplex PCR; TCRdb keeps only in-frame clonotypes and omits some of them. The repertoire has roughly 500,000 clones, 70% to 90% of them found once; the top ten carry 9.5% to 15%. Treatment indicated: about 20 received Ad26.COV2.S at low or high dose, single or two shots; 5 received placebo; per-sample allocation not given. Samples came from day 63 after the first vaccine or placebo injection. Germline trimming cut 8 bases from V and 5 bases from J; bases unmatched to any gene: 5. The CDR3 totals 12 residues. The TCR was taken from a person between 18 and 65 years old who received the Ad26.COV2.S COVID-19 vaccine or a placebo. The V gene is TRBV12-3 or TRBV12-4, the J gene TRBJ2-5; TRBD1 matches at 7 bases. The source was peripheral blood, collected in a trial of Ad26.COV2.S vaccine versus placebo. The CDR3 region has the DNA TGTGCCAGCGGACAGGCCCTCGAGACCCAGTACTTC. Residues: CASGQALETQYF.